This T cell receptor (beta chain) was identified in a study of blood T cell repertoires in COVID-19. Using immunoSEQ multiplex PCR, the repertoire was profiled, and TCRdb retains in-frame clones only, with some absent. The sample records hundreds of thousands of clones, roughly 90% being singletons. CDR3 length: 18 amino acids. V trimming: 4 bases; J trimming: 2 bases; junction bases outside the gene matches: 11. Germline lookup yields CDR1 SEHNR and CDR2 FQNEAQ (reference sequence). Material for sequencing was PBMCs or T cells enriched from blood (not recorded which). The chain carries TRBV7-9 and TRBJ2-7; 13 nucleotides agree with TRBD2. This clonotype was obtained from a woman in her thirties who had recovered from COVID-19. For the CDR3, the DNA is TGTGCCAGCAGCTCATGGACTAGCGGGAGAGAGGACCCCTACGAGCAGTACTTC. It is translated as CASSSWTSGREDPYEQYF.